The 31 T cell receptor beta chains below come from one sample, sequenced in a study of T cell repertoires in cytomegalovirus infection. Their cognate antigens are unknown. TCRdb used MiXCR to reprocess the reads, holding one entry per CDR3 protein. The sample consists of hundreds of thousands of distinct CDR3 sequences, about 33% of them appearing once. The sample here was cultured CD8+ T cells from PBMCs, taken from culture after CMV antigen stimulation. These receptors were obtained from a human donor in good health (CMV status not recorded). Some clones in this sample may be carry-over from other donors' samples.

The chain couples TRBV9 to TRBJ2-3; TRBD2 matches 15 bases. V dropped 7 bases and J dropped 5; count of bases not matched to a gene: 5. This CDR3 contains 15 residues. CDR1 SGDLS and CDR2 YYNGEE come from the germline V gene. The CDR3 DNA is TGTGCCAGCGGTGAGGGACTAGCGGGGGGAGATACGCAGTATTTT. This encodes CASGEGLAGGDTQYF.

The CDR3 DNA sequence: TGCAGTGCTACAGGGGCAGGCAATCAGCCCCAGCATTTT. This encodes CSATGAGNQPQHF. This sequence joins TRBV20-1 and TRBJ1-5; maybe TRBD1 (6 bases). Germline V gene lookup returns CDR1 DFQATT and CDR2 SNEGSKA (reference sequence). The length of the CDR3 is 13 residues. V was cut by 4 bases and J by 2 bases, with 9 bases left in between.

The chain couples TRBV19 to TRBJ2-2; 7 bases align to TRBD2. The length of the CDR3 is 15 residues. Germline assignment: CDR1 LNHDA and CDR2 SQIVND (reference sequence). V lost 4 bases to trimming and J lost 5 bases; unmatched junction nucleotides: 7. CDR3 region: CASSKSRGSTGELFF. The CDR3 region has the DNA TGTGCCAGTAGTAAGTCGCGGGGGTCGACCGGGGAGCTGTTTTTT.

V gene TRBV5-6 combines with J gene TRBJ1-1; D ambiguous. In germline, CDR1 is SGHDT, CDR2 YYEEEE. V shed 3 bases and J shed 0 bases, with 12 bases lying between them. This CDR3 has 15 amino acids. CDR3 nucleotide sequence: TGTGCCAGCAGCTCGGCCAGGAAGTTGAACACTGAAGCTTTCTTT. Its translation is CASSSARKLNTEAFF.

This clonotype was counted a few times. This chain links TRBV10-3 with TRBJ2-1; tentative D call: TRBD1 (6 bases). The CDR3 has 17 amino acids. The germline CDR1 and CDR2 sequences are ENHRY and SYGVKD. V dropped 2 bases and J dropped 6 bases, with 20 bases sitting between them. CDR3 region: CAISETGRQAPVNEQFF. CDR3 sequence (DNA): TGTGCCATCAGTGAGACAGGGCGCCAGGCACCCGTCAATGAGCAGTTCTTC.

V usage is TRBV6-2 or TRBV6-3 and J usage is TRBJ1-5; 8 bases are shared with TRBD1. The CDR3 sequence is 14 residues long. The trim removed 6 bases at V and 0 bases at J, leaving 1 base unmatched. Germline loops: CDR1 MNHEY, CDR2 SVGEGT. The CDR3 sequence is CASSQGASNQPQHF. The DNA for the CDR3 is TGTGCCAGCAGCCAGGGGGCTAGCAATCAGCCCCAGCATTTT.

The CDR3 loop reads CASSSTAGTGSHNEQFF. CDR3 sequence (DNA): TGTGCCAGCAGCTCCACGGCCGGGACAGGGAGCCACAATGAGCAGTTCTTC. This chain joins TRBV6-2 or TRBV6-3 and TRBJ2-1, with TRBD1 matching 9 bases. V lost 6 bases and J lost 5; bases outside the gene matches: 14. This CDR3 has 17 amino acids. Germline values: CDR1 MNHEY, CDR2 SVGEGT.

CDR3 DNA sequence: TGTGCCAGCAGCCCCGCAAGGGTCCCCCACACCTTC. Residues: CASSPARVPHTF. The rearrangement joins TRBV7-9 to TRBJ1-2, with no clear D. Germline assignment: CDR1 SEHNR and CDR2 FQNEAQ (reference sequence). Trimming shortened V by 5 bases and J by 12 bases, and 16 bases separated the two germline ends. This CDR3 has 12 amino acids.

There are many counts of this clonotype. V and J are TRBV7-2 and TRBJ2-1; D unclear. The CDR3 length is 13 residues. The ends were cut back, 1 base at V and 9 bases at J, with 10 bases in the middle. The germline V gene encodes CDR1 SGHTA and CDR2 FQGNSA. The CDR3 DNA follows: TGTGCCAGCAGCTTAGGCTCTAGAGCTGAGCAGTTCTTC. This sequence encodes CASSLGSRAEQFF. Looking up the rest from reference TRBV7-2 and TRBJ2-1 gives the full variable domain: GAGVSQSPSNKVTEKGKDVELRCDPISGHTALYWYRQSLGQGLEFLIYFQGNSAPDKSGLPSDRFSAERTGGSVSTLTIQRTQQEDSAVYLCASSLGSRAEQFFGPGTRLTVL.

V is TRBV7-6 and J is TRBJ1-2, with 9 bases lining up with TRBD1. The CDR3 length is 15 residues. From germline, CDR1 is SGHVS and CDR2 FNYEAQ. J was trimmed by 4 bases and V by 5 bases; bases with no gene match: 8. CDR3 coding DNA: TGTGCCAGCAGCCTCGGGACAGGGATCAGCTATGGCTACACCTTC. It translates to CASSLGTGISYGYTF.

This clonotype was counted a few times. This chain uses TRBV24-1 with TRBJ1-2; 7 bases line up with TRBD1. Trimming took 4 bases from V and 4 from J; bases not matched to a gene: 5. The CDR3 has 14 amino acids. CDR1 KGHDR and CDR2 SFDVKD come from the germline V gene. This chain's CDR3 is CATSDTGDLYGYTF. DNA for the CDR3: TGTGCCACCAGTGACACAGGGGATCTCTATGGCTACACCTTC.

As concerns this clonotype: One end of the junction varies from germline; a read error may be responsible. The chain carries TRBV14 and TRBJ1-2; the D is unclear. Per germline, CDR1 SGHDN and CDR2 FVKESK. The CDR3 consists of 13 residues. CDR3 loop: CASSQEGNYGYAF. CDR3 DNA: TGTGCCAGCAGCCAAGAAGGGAACTATGGCTACGCCTTC.

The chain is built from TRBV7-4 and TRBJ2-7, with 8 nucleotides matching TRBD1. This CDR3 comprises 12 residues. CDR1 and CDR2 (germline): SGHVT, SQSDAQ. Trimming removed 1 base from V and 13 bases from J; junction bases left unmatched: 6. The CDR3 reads CASSLGPGGDYF. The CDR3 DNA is TGTGCCAGCAGCTTAGGGCCAGGGGGCGATTACTTC.

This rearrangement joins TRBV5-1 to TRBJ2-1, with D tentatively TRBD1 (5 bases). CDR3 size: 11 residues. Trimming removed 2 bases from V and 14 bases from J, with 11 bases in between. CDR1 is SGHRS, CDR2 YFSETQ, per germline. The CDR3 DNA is TGCGCCAGCAGCTTCGGACAAGGGGAGTTCTTC. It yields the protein CASSFGQGEFF.

CDR3 residues: CASRTGKGPEQFF. The CDR3 DNA sequence: TGTGCCAGCAGGACAGGGAAGGGCCCTGAGCAGTTCTTC. The chain employs TRBV6-2 or TRBV6-3 and TRBJ2-1, with 7 bases that match TRBD1. V shed 6 bases, J shed 9 bases, and the junction held 8 bases outside the gene matches. The CDR3 is 13 residues long. From germline, CDR1 is MNHEY and CDR2 SVGEGT.

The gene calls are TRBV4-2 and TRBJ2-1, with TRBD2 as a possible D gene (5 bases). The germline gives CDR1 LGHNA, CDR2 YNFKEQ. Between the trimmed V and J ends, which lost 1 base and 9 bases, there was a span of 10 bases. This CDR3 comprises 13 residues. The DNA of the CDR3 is TGTGCCAGCAGCCAAGGGAGCGGTCCTGAGCAGTTCTTC. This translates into CASSQGSGPEQFF.

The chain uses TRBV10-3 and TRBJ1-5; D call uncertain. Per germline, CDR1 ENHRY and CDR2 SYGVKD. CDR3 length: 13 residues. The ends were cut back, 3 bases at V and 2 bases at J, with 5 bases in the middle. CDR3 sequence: CAISDVGNQPQHF. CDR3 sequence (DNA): TGTGCCATCAGTGACGTAGGCAATCAGCCCCAGCATTTT.

CDR3 amino acids: CASSWGYGQDSLHF. CDR3 nucleotide sequence: TGTGCCAGCAGCTGGGGCTACGGACAGGACTCCCTCCACTTT. The chain couples TRBV7-2 to TRBJ1-6, with TRBD1 identical over 7 bases. The CDR3 spans 14 residues. Germline lookup yields CDR1 SGHTA and CDR2 FQGNSA. V lost 4 bases, J lost 14 bases, and 11 bases stayed unmatched.

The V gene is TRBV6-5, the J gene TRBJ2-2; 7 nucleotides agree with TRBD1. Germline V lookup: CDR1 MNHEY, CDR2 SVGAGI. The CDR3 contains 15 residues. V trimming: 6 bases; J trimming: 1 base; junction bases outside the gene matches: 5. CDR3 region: CASSSGQMNTGELFF. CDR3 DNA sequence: TGTGCCAGCAGCTCGGGACAGATGAACACCGGGGAGCTGTTTTTT.

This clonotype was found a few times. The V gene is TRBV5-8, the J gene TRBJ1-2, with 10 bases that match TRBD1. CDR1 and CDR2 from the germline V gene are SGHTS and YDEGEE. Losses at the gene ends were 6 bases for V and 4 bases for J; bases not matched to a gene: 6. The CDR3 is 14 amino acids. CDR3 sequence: CASTDRGLVYGYTF. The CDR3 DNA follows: TGTGCCAGCACCGACAGGGGGCTAGTCTATGGCTACACCTTC.

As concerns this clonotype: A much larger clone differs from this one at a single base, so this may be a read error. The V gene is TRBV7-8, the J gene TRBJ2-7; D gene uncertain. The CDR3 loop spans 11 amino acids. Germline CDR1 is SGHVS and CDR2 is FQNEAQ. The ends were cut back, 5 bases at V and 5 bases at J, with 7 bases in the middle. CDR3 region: CASSDTHEQYF. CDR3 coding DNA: TGTGCCAGCAGCGATACCCACGAGCAGTACTTC.

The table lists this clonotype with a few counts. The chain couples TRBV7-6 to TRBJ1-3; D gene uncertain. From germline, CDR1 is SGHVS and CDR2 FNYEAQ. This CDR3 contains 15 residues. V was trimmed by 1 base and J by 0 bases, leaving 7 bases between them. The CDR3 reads CASSLGGPSGNTIYF. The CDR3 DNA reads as TGTGCCAGCAGCTTAGGAGGTCCCTCTGGAAACACCATATATTTT. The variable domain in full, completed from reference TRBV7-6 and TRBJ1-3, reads GAGVSQSPRYKVTKRGQDVALRCDPISGHVSLYWYRQALGQGPEFLTYFNYEAQQDKSGLPNDRFSAERPEGSISTLTIQRTEQRDSAMYRCASSLGGPSGNTIYFGEGSWLTVV.

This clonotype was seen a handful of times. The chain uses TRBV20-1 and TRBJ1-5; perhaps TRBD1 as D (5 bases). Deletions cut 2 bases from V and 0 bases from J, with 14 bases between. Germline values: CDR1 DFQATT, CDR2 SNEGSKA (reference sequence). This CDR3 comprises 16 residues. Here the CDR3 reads CSARPGTIYSNQPQHF. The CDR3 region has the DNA TGCAGTGCTAGACCCGGGACGATATATAGCAATCAGCCCCAGCATTTT.

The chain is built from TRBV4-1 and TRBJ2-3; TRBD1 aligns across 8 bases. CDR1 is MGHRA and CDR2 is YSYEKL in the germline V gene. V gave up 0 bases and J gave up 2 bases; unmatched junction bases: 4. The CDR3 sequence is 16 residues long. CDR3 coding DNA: TGCGCCAGCAGCCAAGATCAGGGGGCGGTCACAGATACGCAGTATTTT. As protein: CASSQDQGAVTDTQYF.

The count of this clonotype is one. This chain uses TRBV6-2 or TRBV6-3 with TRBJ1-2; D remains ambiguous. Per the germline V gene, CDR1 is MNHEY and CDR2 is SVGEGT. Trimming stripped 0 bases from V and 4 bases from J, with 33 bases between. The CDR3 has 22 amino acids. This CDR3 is CASSYSVYDYVSARREVYGYTF. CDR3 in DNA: TGTGCCAGCAGTTACTCCGTATACGATTATGTCTCGGCCCGACGGGAGGTCTATGGCTACACCTTC.

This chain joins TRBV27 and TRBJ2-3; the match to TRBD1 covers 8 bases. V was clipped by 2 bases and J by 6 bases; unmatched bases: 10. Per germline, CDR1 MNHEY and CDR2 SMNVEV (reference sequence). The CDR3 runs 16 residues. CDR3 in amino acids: CASSLDGWTGKDTQYF. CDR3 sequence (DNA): TGTGCCAGCAGTTTAGATGGCTGGACAGGGAAGGATACGCAGTATTTT.

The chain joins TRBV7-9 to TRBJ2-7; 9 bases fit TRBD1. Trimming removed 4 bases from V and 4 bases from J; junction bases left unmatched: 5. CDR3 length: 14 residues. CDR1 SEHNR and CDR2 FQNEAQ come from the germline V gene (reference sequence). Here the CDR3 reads CASSSDRGMYEQYV. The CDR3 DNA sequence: TGTGCCAGCAGCTCCGACAGGGGGATGTACGAGCAGTACGTC.

CDR3 in amino acids: CASTVADTQYF. DNA for the CDR3: TGTGCCAGCACCGTCGCAGATACGCAGTATTTT. The J gene is TRBJ2-3, the V gene TRBV7-9, with unresolved D. Germline V gives CDR1 SEHNR, CDR2 FQNEAQ (reference sequence). This CDR3 spans 11 amino acids. The V end lost 7 bases, the J end lost 4 bases, and 6 bases lay between the germline ends. Supplemented by reference TRBV7-9 and TRBJ2-3, the full variable domain reads DTGVSQNPRHKITKRGQNVTFRCDPISEHNRLYWYRQTLGQGPEFLTYFQNEAQLEKSRLLSDRFSAERPKGSFSTLEIQRTEQGDSAMYLCASTVADTQYFGPGTRLTVL.

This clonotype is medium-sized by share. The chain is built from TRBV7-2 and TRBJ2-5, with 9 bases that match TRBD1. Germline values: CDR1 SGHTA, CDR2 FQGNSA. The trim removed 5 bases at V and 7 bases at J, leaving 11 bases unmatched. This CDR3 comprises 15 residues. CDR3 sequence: CASSPLLGGQGTQYF. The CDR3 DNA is TGTGCCAGCAGCCCCCTATTAGGGGGACAGGGGACCCAGTACTTC.

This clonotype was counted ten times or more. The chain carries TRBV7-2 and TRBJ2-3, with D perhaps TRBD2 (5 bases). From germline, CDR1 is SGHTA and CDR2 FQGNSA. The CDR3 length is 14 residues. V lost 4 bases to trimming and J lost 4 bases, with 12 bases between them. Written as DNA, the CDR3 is TGTGCCAGCAGCTCCCCCGGGGAAGCAGATACGCAGTATTTT. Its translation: CASSSPGEADTQYF.

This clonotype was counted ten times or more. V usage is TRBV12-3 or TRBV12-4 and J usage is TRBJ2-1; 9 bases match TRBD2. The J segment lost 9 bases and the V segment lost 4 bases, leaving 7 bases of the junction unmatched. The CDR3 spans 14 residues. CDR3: CASSSAGGPGEQFF. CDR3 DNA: TGTGCCAGCAGTTCGGCGGGGGGGCCGGGTGAGCAGTTCTTC.